This T cell receptor beta chain was profiled in a study of human T cells and chemical hapten exposure. This clonotype was picked up many times. Trimming stripped 1 base from V and 5 bases from J, with 18 bases between. Germline V gives CDR1 SGHAT, CDR2 FQNNGV. The CDR3 runs to 17 residues. TCRdb redid the calling of the RACE reads with MiXCR, one entry per CDR3 protein. The data show 50,000 to 70,000 distinct CDR3 sequences, with approximately 9.9% seen just once and 8% to 10% held by the top ten. As to time point: pre-sensitization, week 0. The sample's treatment: therapeutic diphenylcyclopropenone sensitization with weekly scalp DPC.

This receptor was obtained from a middle-aged man with alopecia areata. Some clones in this sample may be carry-over from other donors' samples. Sample: whole blood, taken in connection with sensitization to the hapten diphenylcyclopropenone (DPC). V gene TRBV11-2 combines with J gene TRBJ2-1, with D perhaps matching TRBD1 or TRBD2 (6 bases each). The CDR3 nucleotides are TGTGCCAGCAGCTTAGCCTTCCTCCCGGGGGCACACAATGAGCAGTTCTTC. Its protein product is CASSLAFLPGAHNEQFF.